These 10 T cell receptor beta chains originate from one sample sequenced in a study of CD8+CD57+ T cells in acquired aplastic anemia. TCR beta VDJ and CDR3 profiles were obtained from a genomic DNA template. TCRdb reprocessed the reads via MiXCR and lists one record per CDR3 protein. The profile shows 150,000 or so distinct CDR3 sequences, more than 45% of them singletons. The sequenced patients had an expansion of CD8+CD57+ cells seen by flow cytometry. Sequences were obtained from sorted CD4+, CD8+, or CD8+CD57+ T cells (not recorded which) from PBMCs. These receptors were taken from a human donor with aplastic anemia.

This chain joins TRBV9 and TRBJ2-7; 9 bases align to TRBD1. This CDR3 has 15 amino acids. The ends lost 0 bases at V and 4 bases at J; junction bases unmatched: 5. Germline assignment: CDR1 SGDLS and CDR2 YYNGEE. In nucleotides, the CDR3 is TGTGCCAGCAGCGTAGAGGGACAGGGTCTTTACGAGCAGTACTTC. Its translation: CASSVEGQGLYEQYF.

The V gene is TRBV7-6, the J gene TRBJ2-2, with 8 bases that match TRBD1. The V gene end was trimmed by 3 bases and the J gene end by 3 bases; junction bases not matched to a gene: 6. CDR1 is SGHVS and CDR2 is FNYEAQ in the germline V gene. This CDR3 has 16 amino acids. CDR3 region: CASSLRTGKDTGELFF. For the CDR3, the DNA is TGTGCCAGCAGCTTGAGGACAGGGAAGGACACCGGGGAGCTGTTTTTT.

The genes are TRBV4-2 and TRBJ2-1, with D unresolved. CDR3 length: 12 amino acids. Deletions cut 1 base from V and 8 bases from J, with 6 bases between. The V gene's germline CDR1 is LGHNA and CDR2 YNFKEQ. The CDR3 DNA reads TGTGCCAGCAGCCAAGGTTTCTATGAGCAGTTCTTC. Its translation: CASSQGFYEQFF.

This clonotype showed up many times. The rearrangement uses TRBV20-1 and TRBJ2-2; the match to TRBD2 covers 11 bases. The CDR3 runs 15 residues. Germline lookup yields CDR1 DFQATT and CDR2 SNEGSKA (reference sequence). The trim removed 3 bases at V and 1 base at J, leaving 1 base unmatched. Written as DNA, the CDR3 is TGCAGTGCTAGGGGGACTAGCGGGAACACCGGGGAGCTGTTTTTT. Its protein is CSARGTSGNTGELFF.

This clonotype was seen repeatedly, ten times or more. The V gene is TRBV20-1, the J gene TRBJ2-1; D possibly corresponds to TRBD1 (6 bases). Germline V gene sequence: CDR1 DFQATT, CDR2 SNEGSKA (reference sequence). The V gene lost 3 bases and the J gene lost 6 bases, with 15 bases spanning the gap. This CDR3 is built from 14 residues. The CDR3 loop reads CSARPGHALNEQFF. CDR3 DNA: TGCAGTGCTAGGCCGGGACACGCCCTCAATGAGCAGTTCTTC.

This clonotype occurred a few times. The rearrangement joins TRBV6-1 to TRBJ2-5; D is possibly TRBD1 (6 bases). V shed 5 bases and J shed 2 bases, with 15 bases lying between them. The germline V gene has CDR1 MNHNS and CDR2 SASEGT. The CDR3 runs 15 residues. CDR3 in DNA: TGTGCCAGCAGTATGGCTGATAGGGGGCAAGAGACCCAGTACTTC. Its protein is CASSMADRGQETQYF.

V and J are TRBV10-3 and TRBJ1-2; D is perhaps TRBD1 (6 bases). From germline, CDR1 is ENHRY and CDR2 SYGVKD. The CDR3 length is 13 residues. V was clipped by 8 bases and J by 7 bases, with 17 bases between them. The CDR3 DNA follows: TGTGCCATCGGTCAGGCAGGGGTAGTTGGCTACACCTTC. Translating gives CAIGQAGVVGYTF.

As to this clonotype: This may stem from a read error, because a much larger clone lies one nucleotide away. The CDR3 end shows no conserved phenylalanine or tryptophan, and so a read error is likely. The DNA is omitted, as the CDR3 cannot be located on it reliably, and the CDR3 follows TCRdb's listing. The V call is TRBV2, the J call TRBJ2-7; the table gives TRBD2 as D, unverified against the DNA. Including both end residues, the CDR3 is 14 amino acids long. CDR1 and CDR2 (germline): SNHLY, FYNNEI. CDR3 sequence: CASRGLAGGYEQCC.

This clonotype was seen repeatedly, ten times or more. This chain uses TRBV2 with TRBJ2-1; possible D gene TRBD2, 6 bases. The germline V and J ends were trimmed by 6 bases and 6 bases, with 15 bases remaining between them. The CDR3 contains 14 residues. Germline-derived CDR1 and CDR2 are SNHLY and FYNNEI. As DNA, the CDR3 is TGTGCCAGCAGCCCCTGGGGGGTTGGCAATGAGCAGTTCTTC. It specifies CASSPWGVGNEQFF.

This chain links TRBV10-2 with TRBJ1-3; possible D gene TRBD1, 5 bases. With 6 bases removed from V and 3 bases from J, the gap between germline ends came to 12 bases. This CDR3 region has 14 residues. In germline, CDR1 is WSHSY, CDR2 SAAADI. CDR3 DNA: TGCGCCAGCAGCAACGGGGGTTTTGGAAACACCATATATTTT. It yields the protein CASSNGGFGNTIYF.